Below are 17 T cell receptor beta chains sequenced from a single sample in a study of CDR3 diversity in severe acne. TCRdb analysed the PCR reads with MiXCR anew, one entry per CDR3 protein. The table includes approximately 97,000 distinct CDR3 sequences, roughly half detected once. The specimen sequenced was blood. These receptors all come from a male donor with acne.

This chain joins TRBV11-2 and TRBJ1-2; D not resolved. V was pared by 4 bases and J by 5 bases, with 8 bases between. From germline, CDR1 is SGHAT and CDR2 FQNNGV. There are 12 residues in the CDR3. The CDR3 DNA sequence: TGTGCCAGCAGCTCCCCCGAATATGGCTACACCTTC. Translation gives CASSSPEYGYTF.

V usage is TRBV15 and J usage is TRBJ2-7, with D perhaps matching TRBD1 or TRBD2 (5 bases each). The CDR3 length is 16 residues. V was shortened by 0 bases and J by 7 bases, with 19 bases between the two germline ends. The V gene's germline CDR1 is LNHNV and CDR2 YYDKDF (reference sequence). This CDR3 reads CATSRDIGTNAGEQYF. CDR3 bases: TGTGCCACCAGCAGAGATATAGGGACCAACGCGGGTGAGCAGTACTTC.

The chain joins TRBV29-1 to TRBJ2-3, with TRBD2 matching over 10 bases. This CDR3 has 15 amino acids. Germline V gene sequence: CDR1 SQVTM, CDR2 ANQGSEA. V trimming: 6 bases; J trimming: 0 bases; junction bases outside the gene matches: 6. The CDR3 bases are TGCAGCGTATACTCTAGCGGGAGCAGCACAGATACGCAGTATTTT. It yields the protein CSVYSSGSSTDTQYF.

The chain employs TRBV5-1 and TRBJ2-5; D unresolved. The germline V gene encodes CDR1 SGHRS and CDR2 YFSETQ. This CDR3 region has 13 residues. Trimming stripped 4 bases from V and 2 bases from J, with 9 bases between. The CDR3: CASSKLRQETQYF. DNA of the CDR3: TGCGCCAGCAGCAAACTAAGGCAAGAGACCCAGTACTTC.

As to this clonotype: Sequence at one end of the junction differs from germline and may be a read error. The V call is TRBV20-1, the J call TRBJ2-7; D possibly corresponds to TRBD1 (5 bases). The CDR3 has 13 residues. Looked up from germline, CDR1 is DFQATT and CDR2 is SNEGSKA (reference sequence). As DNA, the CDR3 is TGCAGTGCTAGTCCTCCGGCAGGGTACGGGCAGTACTTC. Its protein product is CSASPPAGYGQYF.

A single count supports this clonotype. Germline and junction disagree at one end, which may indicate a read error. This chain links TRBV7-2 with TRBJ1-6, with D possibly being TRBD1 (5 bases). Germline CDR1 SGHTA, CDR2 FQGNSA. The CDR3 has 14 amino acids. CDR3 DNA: TGCGCCAGCAGCCAAGGGAGGGGAAATTCACCCCTCCACTTT. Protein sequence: CASSQGRGNSPLHF.

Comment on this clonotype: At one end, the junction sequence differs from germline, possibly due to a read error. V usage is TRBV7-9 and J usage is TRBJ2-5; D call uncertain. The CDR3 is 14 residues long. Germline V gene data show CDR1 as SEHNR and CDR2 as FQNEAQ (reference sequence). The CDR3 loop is CASSLGSEKETRYF. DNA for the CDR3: TGTGCCAGCAGCTTAGGGTCAGAGAAAGAGACCCGGTACTTC.

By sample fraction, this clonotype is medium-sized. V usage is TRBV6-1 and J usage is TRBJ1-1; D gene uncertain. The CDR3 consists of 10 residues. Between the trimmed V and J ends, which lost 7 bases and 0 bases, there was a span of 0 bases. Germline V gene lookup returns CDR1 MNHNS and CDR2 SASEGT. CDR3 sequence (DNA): TGTGCCAGCATGAACACTGAAGCTTTCTTT. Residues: CASMNTEAFF.

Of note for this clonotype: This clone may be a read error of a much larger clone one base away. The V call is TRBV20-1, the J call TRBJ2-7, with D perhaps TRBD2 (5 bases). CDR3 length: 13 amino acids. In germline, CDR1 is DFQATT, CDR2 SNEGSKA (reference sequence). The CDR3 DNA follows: TGCAGTGCTCCTGGACTGCCCTCCCACGAGCAGTACTTC. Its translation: CSAPGLPSHEQYF.

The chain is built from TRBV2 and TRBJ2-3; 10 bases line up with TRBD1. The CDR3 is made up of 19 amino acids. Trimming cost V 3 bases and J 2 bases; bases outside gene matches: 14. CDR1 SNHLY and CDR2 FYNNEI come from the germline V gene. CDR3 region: CASSESVDPGQGYTDTQYF. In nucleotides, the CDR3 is TGTGCCAGCAGTGAGAGCGTAGACCCGGGACAGGGGTACACAGATACGCAGTATTTT.

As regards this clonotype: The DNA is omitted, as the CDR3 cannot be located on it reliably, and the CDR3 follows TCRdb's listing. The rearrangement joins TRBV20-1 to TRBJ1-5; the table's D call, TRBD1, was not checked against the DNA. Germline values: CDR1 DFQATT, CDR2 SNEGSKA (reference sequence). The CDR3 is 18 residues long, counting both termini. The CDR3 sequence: CSAKYEQYFGPGEGPQHF.

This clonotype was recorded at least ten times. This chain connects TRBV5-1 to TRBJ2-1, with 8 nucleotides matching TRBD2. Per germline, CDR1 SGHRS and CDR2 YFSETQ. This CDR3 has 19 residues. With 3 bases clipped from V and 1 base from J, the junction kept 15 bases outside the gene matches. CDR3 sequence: CASSSRGAGGPASYNEQFF. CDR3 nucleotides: TGCGCCAGCAGCTCCCGGGGGGCGGGGGGTCCTGCGTCCTACAATGAGCAGTTCTTC.

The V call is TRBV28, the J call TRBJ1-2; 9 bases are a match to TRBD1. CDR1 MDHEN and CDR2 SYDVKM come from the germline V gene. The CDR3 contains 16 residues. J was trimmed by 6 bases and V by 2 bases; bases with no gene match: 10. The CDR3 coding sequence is TGTGCCAGCAGTTTAGGGGGACAGGGCACGGGAGATGGCTACACCTTC. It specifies CASSLGGQGTGDGYTF.

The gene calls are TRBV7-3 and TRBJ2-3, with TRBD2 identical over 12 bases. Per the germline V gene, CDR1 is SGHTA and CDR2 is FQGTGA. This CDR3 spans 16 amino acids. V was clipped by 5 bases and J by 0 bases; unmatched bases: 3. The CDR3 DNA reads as TGTGCCAGCAGCCCGACTAGCGGGAGCAGCACAGATACGCAGTATTTT. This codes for CASSPTSGSSTDTQYF.

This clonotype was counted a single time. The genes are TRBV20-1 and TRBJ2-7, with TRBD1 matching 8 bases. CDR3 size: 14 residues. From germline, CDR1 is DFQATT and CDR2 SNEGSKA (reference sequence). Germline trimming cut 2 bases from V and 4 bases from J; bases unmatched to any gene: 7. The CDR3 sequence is CSARQSGGLYEQYF. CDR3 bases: TGCAGTGCTAGACAATCAGGGGGCTTATACGAGCAGTACTTC.

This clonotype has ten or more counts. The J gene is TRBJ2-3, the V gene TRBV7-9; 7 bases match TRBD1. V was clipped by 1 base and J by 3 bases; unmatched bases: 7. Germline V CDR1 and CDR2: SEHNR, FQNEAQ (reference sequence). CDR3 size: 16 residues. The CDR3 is CASSLGVGGVTDTQYF. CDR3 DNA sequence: TGTGCCAGCAGCTTAGGTGTAGGGGGCGTAACAGATACGCAGTATTTT.

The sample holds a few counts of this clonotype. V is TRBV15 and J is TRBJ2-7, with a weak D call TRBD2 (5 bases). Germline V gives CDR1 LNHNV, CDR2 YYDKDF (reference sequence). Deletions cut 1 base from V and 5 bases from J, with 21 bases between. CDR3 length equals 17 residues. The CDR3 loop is CATSRGDLEGRTDEQYF. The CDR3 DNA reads TGTGCCACCAGCAGAGGGGATTTAGAGGGAAGGACGGACGAGCAGTACTTC.